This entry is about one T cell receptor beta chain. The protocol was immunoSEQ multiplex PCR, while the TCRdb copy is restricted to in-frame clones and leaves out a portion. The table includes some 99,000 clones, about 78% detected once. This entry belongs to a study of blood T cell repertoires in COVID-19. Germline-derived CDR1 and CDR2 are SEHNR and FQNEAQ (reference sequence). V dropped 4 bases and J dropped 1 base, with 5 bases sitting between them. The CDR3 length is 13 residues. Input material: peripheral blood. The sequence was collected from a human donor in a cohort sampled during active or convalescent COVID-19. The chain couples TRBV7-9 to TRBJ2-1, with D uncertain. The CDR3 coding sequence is TGTGCCAGCAGCTCCTTTTCCTACAATGAGCAGTTCTTC. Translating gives CASSSFSYNEQFF.